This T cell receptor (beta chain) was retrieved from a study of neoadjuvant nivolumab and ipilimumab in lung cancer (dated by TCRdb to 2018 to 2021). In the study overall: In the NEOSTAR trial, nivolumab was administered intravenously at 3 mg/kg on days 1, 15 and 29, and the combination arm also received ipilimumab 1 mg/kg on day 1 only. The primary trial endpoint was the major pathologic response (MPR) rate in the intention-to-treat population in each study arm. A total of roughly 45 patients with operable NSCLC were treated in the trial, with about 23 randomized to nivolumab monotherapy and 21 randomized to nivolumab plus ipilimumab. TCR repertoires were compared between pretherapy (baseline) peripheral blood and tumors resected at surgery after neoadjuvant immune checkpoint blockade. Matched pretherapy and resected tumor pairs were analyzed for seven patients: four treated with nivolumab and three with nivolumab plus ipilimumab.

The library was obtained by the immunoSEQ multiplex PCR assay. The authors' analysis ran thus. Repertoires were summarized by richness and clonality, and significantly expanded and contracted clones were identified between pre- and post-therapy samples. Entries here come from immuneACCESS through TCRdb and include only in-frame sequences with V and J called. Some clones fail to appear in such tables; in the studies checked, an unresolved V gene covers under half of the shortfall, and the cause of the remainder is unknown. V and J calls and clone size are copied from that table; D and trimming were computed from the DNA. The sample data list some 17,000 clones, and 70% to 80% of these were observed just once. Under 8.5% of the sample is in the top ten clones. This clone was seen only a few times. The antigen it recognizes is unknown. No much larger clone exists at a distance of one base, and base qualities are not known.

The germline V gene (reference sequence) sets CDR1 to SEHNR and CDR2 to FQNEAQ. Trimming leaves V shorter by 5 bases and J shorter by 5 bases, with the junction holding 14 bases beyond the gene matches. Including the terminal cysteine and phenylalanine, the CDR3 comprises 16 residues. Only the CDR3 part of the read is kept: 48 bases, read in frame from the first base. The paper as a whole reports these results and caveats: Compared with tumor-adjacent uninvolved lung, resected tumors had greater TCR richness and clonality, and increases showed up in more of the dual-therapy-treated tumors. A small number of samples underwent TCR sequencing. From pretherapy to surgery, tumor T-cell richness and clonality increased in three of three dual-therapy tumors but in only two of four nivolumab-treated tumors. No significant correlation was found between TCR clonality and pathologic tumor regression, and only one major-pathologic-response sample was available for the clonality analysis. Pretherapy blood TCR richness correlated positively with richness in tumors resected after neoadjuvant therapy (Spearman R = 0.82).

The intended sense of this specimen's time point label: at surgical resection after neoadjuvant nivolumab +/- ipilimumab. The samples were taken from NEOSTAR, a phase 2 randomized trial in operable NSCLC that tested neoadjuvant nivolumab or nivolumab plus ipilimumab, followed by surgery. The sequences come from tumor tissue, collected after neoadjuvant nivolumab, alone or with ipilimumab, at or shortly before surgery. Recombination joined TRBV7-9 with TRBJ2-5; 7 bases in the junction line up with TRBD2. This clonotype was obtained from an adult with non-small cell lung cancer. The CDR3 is CASSTKRDYPRETQYF. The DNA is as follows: TGTGCCAGCAGCACAAAACGGGACTATCCTAGGGAGACCCAGTACTTC. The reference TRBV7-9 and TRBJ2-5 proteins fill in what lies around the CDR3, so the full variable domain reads DTGVSQNPRHKITKRGQNVTFRCDPISEHNRLYWYRQTLGQGPEFLTYFQNEAQLEKSRLLSDRFSAERPKGSFSTLEIQRTEQGDSAMYLCASSTKRDYPRETQYFGPGTRLLVL.